The TCR beta chain under discussion was sequenced for a study of beta chain features in type 1 diabetes. The study's findings and limits: TCRB CDR3s from Type 1 diabetes patients were moderately but significantly shorter in all four CD4+ subsets. Junctions at VDJ sites from type 1 diabetes patients had fewer insertions and more deletions. It was among patients, rather than healthy donors, that naive, central memory and Treg TCRB repertoires appeared more similar.

Donors contributed one heparinised blood draw apiece, averaging roughly 100 mL. A sort by CD45RO/CCR7/CD25/CD127/CD95/CD27 yielded CD4+ naive, central memory, regulatory and stem cell-like memory cells. With 4 bases removed from V and 0 bases from J, the gap between germline ends came to 8 bases. Germline V CDR1 and CDR2: SNHLY, FYNNEI. This CDR3 has 14 residues. TCRB transcripts that were expressed got sequenced, as all of the isolated RNA had been reverse transcribed. Sequenced by immunoSEQ multiplex PCR; TCRdb stores in-frame clones only, minus some. The sample lists some 350,000 clones, around a tenth occurring once. With respect to this clone: Its antigen remains unidentified.

The chain combines TRBV2 with TRBJ2-3; D is ambiguous. The receptor was isolated from a man aged 25-45 years with type 1 diabetes. The sequenced material came from central memory CD4+ T cells from blood. CDR3 DNA: TGTGCCAGCAGTGGAGGCCTCAGCACAGATACGCAGTATTTT. Amino acids: CASSGGLSTDTQYF. Full variable domain (rest looked up from reference TRBV2 and TRBJ2-3): EPEVTQTPSHQVTQMGQEVILRCVPISNHLYFYWYRQILGQKVEFLVSFYNNEISEKSEIFDDQFSVERPDGSNFTLKIRSTKLEDSAMYFCASSGGLSTDTQYFGPGTRLTVL.